This TCR beta chain was recorded in a study of T cell responses to AZD1222 COVID-19 vaccine. A remark on this clone: Its antigen remains unidentified.

The table came from immunoSEQ multiplex PCR; TCRdb's copy has only in-frame clones and leaves some out. The sample holds tens of thousands of clones, about 80% seen once. Broader study findings: Spike-specific TCR repertoires showed rising breadth and depth after two AZD1222 doses. Baseline seropositivity characterized only a handful of AZD1222 recipients. White British ancestry dominated among donors, who included more females, and clonal diversity was possibly underestimated.

The TCR comes from an adult who received the AZD1222 COVID-19 vaccine. The sequencing used peripheral blood, collected 28 days after the second AZD1222 dose.

The CDR3 DNA reads TGTGCCAGCAGCTGGGATTTCCAGCCCCCCACAGATACGCAGTATTTT. This translates into CASSWDFQPPTDTQYF. This sequence joins TRBV5-8 and TRBJ2-3; D remains unclear. Germline lookup yields CDR1 SGHTS and CDR2 YDEGEE. The V and J ends lost 3 bases and 2 bases respectively, with 16 bases between them. CDR3 length equals 16 residues.